This TCR beta chain was documented in a study of OX40 agonist ivuxolimab in advanced cancers. Produced via immunoSEQ multiplex PCR; TCRdb's table is partial and in-frame only. Among 74,000 or so clones listed, more than 70% were seen once. The TCR originated in an adult with an advanced solid tumor such as melanoma, head and neck, liver or kidney cancer. Sequences were derived from CD4+ or CD8+ T cells sorted from blood, sampled in a trial of the OX40 agonist ivuxolimab.

The CDR3 bases are TGTGCCAGCAGTTTACTGGGCAGGGGGCTTGGAGGAAATGAGCAGTTCTTC. Translation gives CASSLLGRGLGGNEQFF. This rearrangement joins TRBV28 to TRBJ2-1; 8 bases line up with TRBD1. V was clipped by 2 bases and J by 7 bases; unmatched bases: 13. The CDR3 has 17 amino acids. Germline V CDR1 and CDR2: MDHEN, SYDVKM. The entire variable domain, with the rest obtained from reference TRBV28 and TRBJ2-1, is as follows: DVKVTQSSRYLVKRTGEKVFLECVQDMDHENMFWYRQDPGLGLRLIYFSYDVKMKEKGDIPEGYSVSREKKERFSLILESASTNQTSMYLCASSLLGRGLGGNEQFFGPGTRLTVL.